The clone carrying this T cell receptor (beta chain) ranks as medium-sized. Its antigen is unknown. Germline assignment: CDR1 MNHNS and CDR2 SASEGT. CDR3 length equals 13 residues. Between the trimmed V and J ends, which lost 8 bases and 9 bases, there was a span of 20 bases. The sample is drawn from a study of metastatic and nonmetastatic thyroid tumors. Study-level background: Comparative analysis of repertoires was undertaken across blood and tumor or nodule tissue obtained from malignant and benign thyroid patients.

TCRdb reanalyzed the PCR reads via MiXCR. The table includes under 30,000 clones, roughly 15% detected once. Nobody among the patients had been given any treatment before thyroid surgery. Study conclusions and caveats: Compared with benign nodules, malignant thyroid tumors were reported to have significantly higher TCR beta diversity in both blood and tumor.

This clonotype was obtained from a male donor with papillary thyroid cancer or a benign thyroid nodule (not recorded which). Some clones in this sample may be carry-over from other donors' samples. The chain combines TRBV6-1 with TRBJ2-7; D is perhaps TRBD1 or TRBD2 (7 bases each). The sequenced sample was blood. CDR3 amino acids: CASQGGEQGPQYF. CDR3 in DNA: TGTGCCAGCCAGGGGGGGGAACAGGGACCGCAGTACTTC.